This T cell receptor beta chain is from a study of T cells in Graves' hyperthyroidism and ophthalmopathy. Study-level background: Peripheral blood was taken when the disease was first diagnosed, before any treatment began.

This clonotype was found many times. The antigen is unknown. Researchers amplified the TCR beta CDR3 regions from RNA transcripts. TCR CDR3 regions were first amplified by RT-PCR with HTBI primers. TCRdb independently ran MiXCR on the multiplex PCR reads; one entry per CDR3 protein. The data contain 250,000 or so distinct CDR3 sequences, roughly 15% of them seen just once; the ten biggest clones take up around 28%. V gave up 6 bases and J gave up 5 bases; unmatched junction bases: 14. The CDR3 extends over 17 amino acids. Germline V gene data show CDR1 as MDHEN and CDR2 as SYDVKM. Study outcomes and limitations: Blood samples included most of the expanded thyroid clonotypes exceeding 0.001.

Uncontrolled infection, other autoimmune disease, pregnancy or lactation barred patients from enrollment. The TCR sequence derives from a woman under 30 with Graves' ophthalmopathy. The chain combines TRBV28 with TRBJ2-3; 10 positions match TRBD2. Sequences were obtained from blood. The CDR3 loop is CASSLGPSGSGRDTQYF. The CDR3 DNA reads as TGTGCCAGCAGCTTGGGACCTAGCGGGAGTGGACGAGATACGCAGTATTTT.